The clone carrying this T cell receptor (beta chain) was seen at least ten times. This sample stems from a study of T-cell reconstitution after alpha-beta-depleted transplantation in children. The germline V and J ends were trimmed by 1 base and 4 bases, with 4 bases remaining between them. The CDR3 is made up of 13 amino acids. This sample's TCRbeta library carried unique molecular identifier barcodes. In TCRdb, the PCR reads were re-called with MiXCR into one record per CDR3 protein. The sample yields about 600,000 distinct CDR3 sequences, more than 9% seen once. The chain employs TRBV12-3 or TRBV12-4 and TRBJ2-2; no clear D. The TCR was taken from a human donor who donated a stem cell graft to a child with acute myeloid leukemia. The sample in question was PBMCs from the stem cell graft donor, obtained from the stem cell graft. CDR3 in DNA: TGTGCCAGCAGTTTAGACAGCACCGGGGAGCTGTTTTTT. Translated: CASSLDSTGELFF.